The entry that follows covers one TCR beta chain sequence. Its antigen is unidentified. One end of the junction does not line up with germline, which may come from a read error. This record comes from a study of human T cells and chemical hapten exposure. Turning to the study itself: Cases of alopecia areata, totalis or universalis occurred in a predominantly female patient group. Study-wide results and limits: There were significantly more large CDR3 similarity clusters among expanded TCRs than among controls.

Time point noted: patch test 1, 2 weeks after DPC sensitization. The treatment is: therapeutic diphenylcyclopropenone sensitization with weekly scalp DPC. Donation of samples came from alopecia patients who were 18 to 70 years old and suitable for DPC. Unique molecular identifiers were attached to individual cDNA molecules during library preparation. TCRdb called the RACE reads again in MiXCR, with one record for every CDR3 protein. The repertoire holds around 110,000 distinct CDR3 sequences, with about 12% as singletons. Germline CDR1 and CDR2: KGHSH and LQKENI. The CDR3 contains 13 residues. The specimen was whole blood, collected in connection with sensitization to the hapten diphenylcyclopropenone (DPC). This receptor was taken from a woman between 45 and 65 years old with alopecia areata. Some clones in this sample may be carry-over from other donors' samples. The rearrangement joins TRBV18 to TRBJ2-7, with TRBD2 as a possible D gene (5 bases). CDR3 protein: CTSSPSTRGEQYF. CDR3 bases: TGTACCAGCTCGCCCTCCACTCGCGGGGAGCAGTACTTC.